Listed here are 24 T cell receptor beta chains from one sample, sequenced in a study of early T cells in non-severe SARS-CoV-2 infection. MiXCR, run by TCRdb on the 5' RACE reads, gives a single entry per CDR3 protein. Of 35,000 to 40,000 distinct CDR3 sequences listed, nearly 6% were seen once; the top ten hold 7.6%. Sequenced input: whole blood. The receptors were gathered from an adult who was a healthcare worker with PCR-confirmed SARS-CoV-2 infection or an uninfected control (not recorded which).

This clonotype was recorded many times. The chain combines TRBV6-5 with TRBJ1-1; TRBD1 might be the D (5 bases). There are 12 residues in the CDR3. The ends were cut back, 8 bases at V and 8 bases at J, with 15 bases in the middle. Germline values: CDR1 MNHEY, CDR2 SVGAGI. The CDR3 DNA reads TGTGCCAGCCAATCCGTCGGGGGAGAAGCTTTCTTT. This codes for CASQSVGGEAFF.

In this sample, this clonotype turned up many times. The chain employs TRBV2 and TRBJ1-4; the D is unclear. Trimming removed 4 bases from V and 3 bases from J, with 12 bases in between. CDR3 length equals 15 residues. In germline, CDR1 is SNHLY, CDR2 FYNNEI. CDR3 sequence: CASSVPPPANEKLFF. As DNA, the CDR3 is TGTGCCAGCAGTGTACCGCCCCCGGCTAATGAAAAACTGTTTTTT.

This clonotype has a count of ten or more. V gene TRBV15 combines with J gene TRBJ1-5; unclear D gene. CDR3 size: 14 residues. Per germline, CDR1 LNHNV and CDR2 YYDKDF (reference sequence). V lost 2 bases to trimming and J lost 2 bases, with 7 bases between them. The CDR3 spells CATSRPGGNQPQHF. The CDR3 region has the DNA TGTGCCACCAGCAGACCAGGAGGCAATCAGCCCCAGCATTTT.

This clonotype was seen at least ten times. This chain joins TRBV18 and TRBJ2-1; D perhaps matches TRBD1 (7 bases). CDR1 is KGHSH, CDR2 LQKENI, per germline. The CDR3 contains 15 residues. The V and J ends lost 2 bases and 4 bases respectively, with 12 bases between them. CDR3 DNA: TGTGCCAGCTCACCATTCTCAGGGGGGTACAATGAGCAGTTCTTC. As protein: CASSPFSGGYNEQFF.

This clonotype was seen repeatedly, ten times or more. The chain carries TRBV5-1 and TRBJ2-2; no definite D call. There are 16 residues in the CDR3. V shed 0 bases and J shed 1 base, with 10 bases lying between them. Germline V gene lookup returns CDR1 SGHRS and CDR2 YFSETQ. CDR3 protein: CASSLAGWGNTGELFF. The CDR3 nucleotides read TGCGCCAGCAGCTTGGCCGGTTGGGGGAACACCGGGGAGCTGTTTTTT.

This clonotype was detected ten times or more. J is TRBJ1-2 and V is TRBV6-5, with 7 bases that match TRBD1. The CDR3 spans 15 residues. Germline values: CDR1 MNHEY, CDR2 SVGAGI. The ends lost 4 bases at V and 4 bases at J; junction bases unmatched: 9. The CDR3 nucleotides read TGTGCCAGCAGTTTCGATTCAGGGGGTGGCTATGGCTACACCTTC. Amino acid sequence: CASSFDSGGGYGYTF.

This clonotype was picked up a small number of times. The V and J genes are TRBV27 and TRBJ2-7, with D tentatively TRBD1 or TRBD2 (5 bases each). V gave up 6 bases and J gave up 0 bases, with 12 bases separating them. The CDR3 runs 14 residues. Germline assignment: CDR1 MNHEY and CDR2 SMNVEV (reference sequence). The CDR3 DNA reads as TGTGCCAGCAGGGGGACCGTGAGCTCCTACGAGCAGTACTTC. Translation gives CASRGTVSSYEQYF.

This clonotype has ten or more counts. This chain joins TRBV4-3 and TRBJ1-2; TRBD1 might be the D (5 bases). Germline lookup yields CDR1 LGHNA and CDR2 YSLEER. The CDR3 consists of 15 residues. V lost 1 base, J lost 0 bases, and 9 bases lay in between. Here the CDR3 reads CASSQATAANYGYTF. The CDR3 DNA reads TGCGCCAGCAGCCAAGCGACAGCAGCTAACTATGGCTACACCTTC.

This clonotype occurred many times. The V and J genes are TRBV7-9 and TRBJ1-1; no firm D call. This CDR3 has 13 amino acids. CDR1 is SEHNR and CDR2 is FQNEAQ in the germline V gene (reference sequence). V was cut by 1 base and J by 1 base, with 4 bases left in between. The CDR3 region is CASSLDPNTEAFF. CDR3 DNA sequence: TGTGCCAGCAGCTTAGATCCGAACACTGAAGCTTTCTTT.

Many counts were recorded for this clonotype. The V and J genes are TRBV27 and TRBJ2-3; 9 bases match TRBD1. Germline V gene lookup returns CDR1 MNHEY and CDR2 SMNVEV (reference sequence). V trimming: 8 bases; J trimming: 2 bases; junction bases outside the gene matches: 5. CDR3 length: 14 amino acids. CDR3 protein: CASSRDRDTDTQYF. The CDR3 bases are TGTGCCAGCTCCCGGGACAGGGACACAGATACGCAGTATTTT.

This clonotype was observed at least ten times. This chain connects TRBV19 to TRBJ2-1, with 9 bases that match TRBD1. This CDR3 is built from 15 residues. The J segment lost 7 bases and the V segment lost 4 bases, leaving 8 bases of the junction unmatched. Germline V gene lookup returns CDR1 LNHDA and CDR2 SQIVND (reference sequence). CDR3 loop: CASSTRQGGRNEQFF. The DNA for the CDR3 is TGTGCCAGTAGTACAAGACAGGGGGGCCGTAATGAGCAGTTCTTC.

This clonotype was counted ten times or more. The V call is TRBV6-6, the J call TRBJ1-1; D might be TRBD1 (6 bases). Trimming shortened V by 1 base and J by 8 bases, and 11 bases separated the two germline ends. The germline gives CDR1 MNHNY, CDR2 SVGAGI (reference sequence). This CDR3 has 13 amino acids. CDR3 loop: CASSYYTGTEAFF. Here the CDR3 DNA reads TGTGCCAGCAGTTACTATACAGGGACGGAAGCTTTCTTT.

This clonotype was picked up many times. V usage is TRBV12-3 or TRBV12-4 and J usage is TRBJ2-7; possibly TRBD2 for D (5 bases). This CDR3 is built from 13 residues. Trimming removed 10 bases at V and 3 bases at J, with 16 bases between. The CDR3 sequence: CATSLREYYEQYF. The CDR3 DNA reads as TGTGCCACCTCCCTCCGGGAATACTACGAGCAGTACTTC.

The V gene is TRBV3-1, the J gene TRBJ2-7; D remains ambiguous. Trimming stripped 1 base from V and 3 bases from J, with 22 bases between. The CDR3 spans 18 residues. Germline V lookup: CDR1 LGHDT, CDR2 YNNKEL (reference sequence). The CDR3 region is CASSQAADAVLSFYEQYF. CDR3 DNA sequence: TGTGCCAGCAGCCAAGCCGCTGATGCGGTCCTTTCCTTCTACGAGCAGTACTTC.

This clonotype was detected ten times or more. The J gene is TRBJ2-7, the V gene TRBV6-5; the D is unclear. The length of the CDR3 is 16 residues. CDR1 is MNHEY and CDR2 is SVGAGI in the germline V gene. Between the trimmed V and J ends, which lost 1 base and 0 bases, there was a span of 13 bases. The CDR3 is CASSYYDGFRSYEQYF. The DNA for the CDR3 is TGTGCCAGCAGTTACTACGACGGATTCCGCTCCTACGAGCAGTACTTC.

There are many counts of this clonotype. CDR3: CASSLTGPRSHQPQHF. The CDR3 region has the DNA TGTGCCAGCAGCCTCACGGGCCCCAGGTCGCATCAGCCCCAGCATTTT. This sequence joins TRBV7-9 and TRBJ1-5; D is ambiguous. The V end was cut by 5 bases, the J end by 5 bases, with 19 bases between. Germline-derived CDR1 and CDR2 are SEHNR and FQNEAQ (reference sequence). The CDR3 runs 16 residues.

The chain joins TRBV6-6 to TRBJ2-7; the D gene is possibly TRBD1 (8 bases). From germline, CDR1 is MNHNY and CDR2 SVGAGI (reference sequence). The CDR3 runs 15 residues. The V end was cut by 6 bases, the J end by 6 bases, with 21 bases between. The CDR3 nucleotides read TGTGCCAGCAGGGGGGGGGACAGGAGGTCCGGCGAGCAGTACTTC. Encoded protein: CASRGGDRRSGEQYF.

There are many counts of this clonotype. The chain has TRBV5-6 and TRBJ1-1; the D is unclear. There are 15 residues in the CDR3. Trimming took 2 bases from V and 1 from J, leaving 12 bases between them. CDR1 and CDR2 (germline): SGHDT, YYEEEE. The CDR3 is CASSFSHRTNTEAFF. For the CDR3, the DNA is TGTGCCAGCAGCTTCTCGCACAGAACGAACACTGAAGCTTTCTTT.

This clonotype showed up many times. This chain connects TRBV29-1 to TRBJ1-2; D unclear. Per the germline V gene, CDR1 is SQVTM and CDR2 is ANQGSEA. The V gene lost 6 bases and the J gene lost 9 bases, with 14 bases spanning the gap. The CDR3 length is 11 residues. CDR3 sequence: CSVLGPSSYTF. The CDR3 DNA sequence: TGCAGCGTCTTGGGCCCCTCGAGCTACACCTTC.

The J gene is TRBJ1-3, the V gene TRBV28; tentative D call: TRBD1 (5 bases). V was clipped by 10 bases and J by 4 bases, with 14 bases between them. The CDR3 totals 13 residues. CDR1 MDHEN and CDR2 SYDVKM come from the germline V gene. The CDR3 sequence: CATSSGVGNTIYF. The CDR3 nucleotides read TGTGCCACCTCATCGGGGGTGGGAAACACCATATATTTT.

In this sample, this clonotype turned up many times. The chain has TRBV27 and TRBJ1-4; TRBD1 is a possible D gene (6 bases). CDR1 MNHEY and CDR2 SMNVEV come from the germline V gene (reference sequence). The CDR3 spans 14 residues. Trimming took off 3 bases at V and 3 bases at J, with 8 bases between the two ends. The CDR3 here is CASSFGQPNEKLFF. For the CDR3, the DNA is TGTGCCAGCAGTTTCGGACAGCCTAATGAAAAACTGTTTTTT.

The chain recombines TRBV3-1 with TRBJ2-3; no firm D call. The germline gives CDR1 LGHDT, CDR2 YNNKEL (reference sequence). The V end lost 4 bases, the J end lost 7 bases, and 18 bases lay between the germline ends. CDR3 length: 15 residues. The CDR3 loop is CASSPTGPARHTQYF. CDR3 DNA: TGTGCCAGCAGCCCCACGGGTCCCGCTCGCCATACGCAGTATTTT.

At least ten counts were recorded for this clonotype. For the CDR3, the DNA is TGTGCCAGCAAGATGGACAGCGTTAAAAAACTGTTTTTT. Translating gives CASKMDSVKKLFF. The gene calls are TRBV25-1 and TRBJ1-4; maybe TRBD1 (6 bases). CDR1 is MGHDK, CDR2 SYGVNS, per germline. The V end was cut by 7 bases, the J end by 9 bases, with 15 bases between. This CDR3 has 13 residues.

This clonotype occurred many times. The CDR3 nucleotides read TGCAGCGCCGATCGTGGAAACACCATATATTTT. Residues: CSADRGNTIYF. The chain recombines TRBV29-1 with TRBJ1-3, with D uncertain. Germline V gives CDR1 SQVTM, CDR2 ANQGSEA. This CDR3 has 11 residues. V was shortened by 7 bases and J by 3 bases, with 7 bases between the two germline ends.